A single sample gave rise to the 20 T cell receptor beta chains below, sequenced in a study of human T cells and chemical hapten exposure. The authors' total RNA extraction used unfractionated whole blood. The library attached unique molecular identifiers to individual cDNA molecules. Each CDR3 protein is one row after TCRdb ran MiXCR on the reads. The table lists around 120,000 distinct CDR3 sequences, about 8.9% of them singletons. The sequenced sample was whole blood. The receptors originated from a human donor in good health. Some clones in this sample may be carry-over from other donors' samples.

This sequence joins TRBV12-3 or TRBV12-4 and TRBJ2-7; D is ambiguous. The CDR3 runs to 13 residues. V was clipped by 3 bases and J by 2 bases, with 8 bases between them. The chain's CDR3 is CASSFTGPYEQYF. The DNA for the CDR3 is TGTGCCAGCAGTTTCACCGGACCCTACGAGCAGTACTTC.

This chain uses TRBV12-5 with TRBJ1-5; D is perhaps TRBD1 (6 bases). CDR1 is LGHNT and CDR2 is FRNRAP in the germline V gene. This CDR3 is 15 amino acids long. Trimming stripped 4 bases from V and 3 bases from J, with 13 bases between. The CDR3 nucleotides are TGTGCTAGTGGTTCAACGACAGGAATCAATCAGCCCCAGCATTTT. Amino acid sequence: CASGSTTGINQPQHF.

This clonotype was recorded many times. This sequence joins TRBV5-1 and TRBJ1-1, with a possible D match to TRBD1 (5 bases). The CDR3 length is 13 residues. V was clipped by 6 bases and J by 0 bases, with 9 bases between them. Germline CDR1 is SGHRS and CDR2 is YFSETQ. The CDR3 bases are TGCGCCAGCACTCCGACAGTGAACACTGAAGCTTTCTTT. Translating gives CASTPTVNTEAFF.

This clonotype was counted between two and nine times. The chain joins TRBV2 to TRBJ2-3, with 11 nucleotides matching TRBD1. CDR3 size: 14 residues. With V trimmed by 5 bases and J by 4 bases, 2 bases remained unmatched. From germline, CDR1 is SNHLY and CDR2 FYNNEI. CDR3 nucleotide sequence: TGTGCCAGCAGTAGGACAGGGGGCCCAGATACGCAGTATTTT. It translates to CASSRTGGPDTQYF. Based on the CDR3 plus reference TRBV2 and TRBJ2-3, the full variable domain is EPEVTQTPSHQVTQMGQEVILRCVPISNHLYFYWYRQILGQKVEFLVSFYNNEISEKSEIFDDQFSVERPDGSNFTLKIRSTKLEDSAMYFCASSRTGGPDTQYFGPGTRLTVL.

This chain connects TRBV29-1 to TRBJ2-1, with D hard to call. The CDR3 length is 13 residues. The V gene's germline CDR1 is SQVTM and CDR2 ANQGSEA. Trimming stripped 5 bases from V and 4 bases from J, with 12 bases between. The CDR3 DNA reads TGCAGCGTTCGAGGTCGTTATTACAATGAGCAGTTCTTC. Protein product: CSVRGRYYNEQFF.

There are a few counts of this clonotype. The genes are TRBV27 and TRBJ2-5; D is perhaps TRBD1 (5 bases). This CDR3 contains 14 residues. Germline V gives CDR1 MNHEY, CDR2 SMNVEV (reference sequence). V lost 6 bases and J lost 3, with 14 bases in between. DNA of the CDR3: TGTGCCAGCAGATTGGACATCCGGAAAGAGACCCAGTACTTC. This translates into CASRLDIRKETQYF.

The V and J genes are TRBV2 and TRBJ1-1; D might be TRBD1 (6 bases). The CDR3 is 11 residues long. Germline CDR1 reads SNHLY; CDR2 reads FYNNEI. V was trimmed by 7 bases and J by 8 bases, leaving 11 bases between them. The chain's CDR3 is CASTPTGEAFF. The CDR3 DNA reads TGTGCCAGCACTCCGACAGGAGAAGCTTTCTTT.

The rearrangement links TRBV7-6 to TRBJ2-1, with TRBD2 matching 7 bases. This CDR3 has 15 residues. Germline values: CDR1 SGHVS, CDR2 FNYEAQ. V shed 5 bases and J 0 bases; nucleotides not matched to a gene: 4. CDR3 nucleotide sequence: TGTGCCAGCAGCCCCGAGCGGGACTCCTACAATGAGCAGTTCTTC. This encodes CASSPERDSYNEQFF.

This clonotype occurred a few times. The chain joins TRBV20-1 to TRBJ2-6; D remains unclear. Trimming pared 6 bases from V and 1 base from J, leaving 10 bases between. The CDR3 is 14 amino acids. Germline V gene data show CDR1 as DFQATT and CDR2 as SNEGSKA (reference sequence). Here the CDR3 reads CSADLGSGANVLTF. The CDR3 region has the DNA TGCAGTGCAGATCTAGGGTCTGGGGCCAACGTCCTGACTTTC.

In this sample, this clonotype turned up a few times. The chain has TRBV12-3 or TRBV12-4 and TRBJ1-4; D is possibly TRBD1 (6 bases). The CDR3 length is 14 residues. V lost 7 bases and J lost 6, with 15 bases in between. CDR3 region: CASTSRDKHEKLFF. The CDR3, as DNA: TGTGCCAGCACCTCCAGGGACAAACATGAAAAACTGTTTTTT.

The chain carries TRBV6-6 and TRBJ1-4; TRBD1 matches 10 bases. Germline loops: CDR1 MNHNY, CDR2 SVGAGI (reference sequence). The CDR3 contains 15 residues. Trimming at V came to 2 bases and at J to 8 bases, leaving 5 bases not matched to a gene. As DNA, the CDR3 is TGTGCCAGCAGTTACGACAGGGGGCGATCGGAAAAACTGTTTTTT. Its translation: CASSYDRGRSEKLFF.

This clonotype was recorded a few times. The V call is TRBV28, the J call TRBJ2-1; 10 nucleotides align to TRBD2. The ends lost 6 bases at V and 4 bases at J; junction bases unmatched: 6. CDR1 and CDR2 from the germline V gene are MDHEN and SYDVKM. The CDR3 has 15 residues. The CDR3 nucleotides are TGTGCCAGCAGGGGTAGCGGGGGGTTTTACAATGAGCAGTTCTTC. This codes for CASRGSGGFYNEQFF.

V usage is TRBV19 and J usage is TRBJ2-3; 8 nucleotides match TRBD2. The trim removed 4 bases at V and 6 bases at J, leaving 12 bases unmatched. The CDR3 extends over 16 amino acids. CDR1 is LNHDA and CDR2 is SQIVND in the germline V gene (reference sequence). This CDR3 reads CASSTRGSGRWDTQYF. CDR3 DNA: TGTGCCAGTAGTACACGTGGGAGCGGGAGATGGGATACGCAGTATTTT.

The CDR3 DNA reads as TGTGCCAGTAGTACGGGACTAGCGGTCTACAATGAGCAGTTCTTC. Translating it yields CASSTGLAVYNEQFF. V is TRBV19 and J is TRBJ2-1, with 11 bases fitting TRBD2. Germline V lookup: CDR1 LNHDA, CDR2 SQIVND (reference sequence). This CDR3 region has 15 residues. With V trimmed by 4 bases and J by 3 bases, 2 bases remained unmatched.

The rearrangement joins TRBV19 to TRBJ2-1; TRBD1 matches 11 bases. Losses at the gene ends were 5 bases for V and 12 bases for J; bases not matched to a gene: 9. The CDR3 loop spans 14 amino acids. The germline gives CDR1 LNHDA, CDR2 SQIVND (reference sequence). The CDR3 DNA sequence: TGTGCCAGTAGTGTAGGACAGGGGGCGCACGGGCAGTTCTTC. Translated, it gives CASSVGQGAHGQFF. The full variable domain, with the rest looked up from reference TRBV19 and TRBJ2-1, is DGGITQSPKYLFRKEGQNVTLSCEQNLNHDAMYWYRQDPGQGLRLIYYSQIVNDFQKGDIAEGYSVSREKKESFPLTVTSAQKNPTAFYLCASSVGQGAHGQFFGPGTRLTVL.

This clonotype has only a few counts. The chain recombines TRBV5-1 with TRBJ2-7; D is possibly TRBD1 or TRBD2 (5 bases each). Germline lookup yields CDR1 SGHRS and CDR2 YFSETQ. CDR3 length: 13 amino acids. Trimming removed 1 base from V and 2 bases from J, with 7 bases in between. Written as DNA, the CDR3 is TGCGCCAGCAGCTTGAGGGGAGCCTACGAGCAGTACTTC. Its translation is CASSLRGAYEQYF.

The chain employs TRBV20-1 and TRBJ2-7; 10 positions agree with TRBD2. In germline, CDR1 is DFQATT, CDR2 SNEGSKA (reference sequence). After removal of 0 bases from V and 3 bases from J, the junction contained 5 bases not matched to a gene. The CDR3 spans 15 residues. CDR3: CSARDSLAGVYEQYF. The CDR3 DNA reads TGCAGTGCTAGAGACTCGCTAGCGGGAGTCTACGAGCAGTACTTC.

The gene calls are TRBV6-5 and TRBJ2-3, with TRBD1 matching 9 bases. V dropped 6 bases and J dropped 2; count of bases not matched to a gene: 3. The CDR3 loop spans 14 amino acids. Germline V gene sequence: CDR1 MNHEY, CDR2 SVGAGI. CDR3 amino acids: CASSRTGVTDTQYF. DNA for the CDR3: TGTGCCAGCAGCCGGACAGGGGTCACAGATACGCAGTATTTT.

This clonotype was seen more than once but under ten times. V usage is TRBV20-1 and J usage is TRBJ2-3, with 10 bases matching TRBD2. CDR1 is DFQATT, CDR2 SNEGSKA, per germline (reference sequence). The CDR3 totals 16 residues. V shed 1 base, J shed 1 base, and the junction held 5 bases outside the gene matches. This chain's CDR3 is CSARAGGTSGTDTQYF. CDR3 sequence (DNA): TGCAGTGCTAGAGCCGGGGGGACTAGCGGCACAGATACGCAGTATTTT.

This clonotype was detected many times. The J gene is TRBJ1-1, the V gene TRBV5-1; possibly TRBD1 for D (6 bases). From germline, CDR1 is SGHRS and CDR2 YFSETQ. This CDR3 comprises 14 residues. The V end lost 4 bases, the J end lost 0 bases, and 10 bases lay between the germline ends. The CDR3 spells CASSVQGMNTEAFF. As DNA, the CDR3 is TGCGCCAGCAGCGTACAGGGAATGAACACTGAAGCTTTCTTT.